The clone carrying this T cell receptor beta chain was seen repeatedly, ten times or more. Its antigen remains unknown. Preparation of the TCRbeta library used unique molecular identifiers. From the PCR reads, TCRdb called clonotypes with MiXCR, one entry per CDR3 protein. In the table there are some 450,000 distinct CDR3 sequences, 43% of which are singletons. This specimen comes from a study of T-cell reconstitution after alpha-beta-depleted transplantation in children. Study-wide results and caveats: Where alpha-beta T cells came from about two months after transplant was reportedly several hundred expanded graft clones. Surviving thymic progenitors and recipient T cells were the source of high TCRbeta diversity at day 60 in some patients. At one year after transplant, newly produced T cells mostly accounted for T-cell counts and diversity.

V was clipped by 0 bases and J by 0 bases, with 9 bases between them. From germline, CDR1 is SGHRS and CDR2 YFSETQ. This CDR3 region has 15 residues. The chain combines TRBV5-1 with TRBJ1-1, with D possibly TRBD1 on 5 matching bases. The TCR sequence derives from a girl aged 2-10 years with aplastic anemia, due to receive a stem cell transplant. The source material was PBMCs, sampled before TCRalphabeta/CD19-depleted stem cell transplant. This CDR3 reads CASSLVADMNTEAFF. Here the CDR3 DNA reads TGCGCCAGCAGCTTGGTGGCGGACATGAACACTGAAGCTTTCTTT.